A few counts support the clone carrying this T cell receptor beta chain. The sample originates from a study of human T cells and chemical hapten exposure. TCRdb re-called the RACE reads with MiXCR, one entry per CDR3 protein. This table has about 84,000 distinct CDR3 sequences, 10% appearing once. Trimming took 3 bases from V and 0 from J; bases not matched to a gene: 4. The CDR3 consists of 16 residues. Per germline, CDR1 KGHSH and CDR2 LQKENI. Time point in this sample: patch test 2, 6 weeks after DPC sensitization. The treatment: therapeutic diphenylcyclopropenone sensitization with weekly scalp DPC.

Sequences were derived from whole blood, sampled in connection with sensitization to the hapten diphenylcyclopropenone (DPC). The chain combines TRBV18 with TRBJ2-1; 8 bases are a match to TRBD2. The receptor was isolated from a woman in her 50s with alopecia areata. Some clones in this sample may be carry-over from other donors' samples. CDR3 nucleotides: TGTGCCAGCTCACCCCGGACTAGCAACTCCTACAATGAGCAGTTCTTC. Translating it yields CASSPRTSNSYNEQFF.